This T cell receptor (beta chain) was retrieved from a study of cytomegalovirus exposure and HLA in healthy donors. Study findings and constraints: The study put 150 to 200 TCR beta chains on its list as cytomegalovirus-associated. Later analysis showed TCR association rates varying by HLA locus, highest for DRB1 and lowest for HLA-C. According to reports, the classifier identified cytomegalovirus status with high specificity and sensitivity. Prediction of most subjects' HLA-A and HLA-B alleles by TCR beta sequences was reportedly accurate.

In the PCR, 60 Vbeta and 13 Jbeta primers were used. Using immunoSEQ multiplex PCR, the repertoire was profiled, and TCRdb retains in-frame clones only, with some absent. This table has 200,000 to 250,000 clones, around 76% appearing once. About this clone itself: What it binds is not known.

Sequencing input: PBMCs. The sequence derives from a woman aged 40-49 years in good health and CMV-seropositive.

The CDR3 DNA sequence: TGTGCCAGTAGTATAGATCCCAGGCTCCTCAGGGGGCTTTATAGCAATCAGCCCCAGCATTTT. It specifies CASSIDPRLLRGLYSNQPQHF. This chain uses TRBV19 with TRBJ1-5, with TRBD1 identical over 8 bases. The CDR3 contains 21 residues. Trimming removed 0 bases from V and 0 bases from J; junction bases left unmatched: 16. Looked up from germline, CDR1 is LNHDA and CDR2 is SQIVND (reference sequence).